The 7 T cell receptor beta chains in this list originate from one sample, sequenced in a study of cytomegalovirus exposure and HLA in healthy donors. The PCR used 60 Vbeta and 13 Jbeta primers. The repertoire was sequenced with immunoSEQ multiplex PCR; TCRdb's copy has only in-frame clones and lacks some. The table shows about 210,000 clones, with 75% to 80% occurring only once. The sequencing input was PBMCs. The source of these receptors is a woman aged 30 to 39 in good health and CMV-seropositive.

J is TRBJ1-5 and V is TRBV19, with 9 bases aligning to TRBD1. This CDR3 region has 15 residues. The V gene's germline CDR1 is LNHDA and CDR2 SQIVND (reference sequence). With 4 bases clipped from V and 2 bases from J, the junction kept 3 bases outside the gene matches. CDR3 region: CASSTRTGGNQPQHF. In nucleotides, the CDR3 is TGTGCCAGTAGTACCCGGACAGGGGGCAATCAGCCCCAGCATTTT.

The chain combines TRBV7-3 with TRBJ1-1, with D unresolved. CDR1 is SGHTA, CDR2 FQGTGA, per germline. The CDR3 runs to 13 residues. V shed 0 bases and J shed 8 bases, with 10 bases lying between them. In nucleotides, the CDR3 is TGTGCCAGCAGCTTAACCGCGGTAGGAGAAGCTTTCTTT. Its translation: CASSLTAVGEAFF.

The chain employs TRBV11-3 and TRBJ2-7; 9 bases align to TRBD2. Germline values: CDR1 SGHNT, CDR2 YENEEA. The CDR3 totals 14 residues. V lost 5 bases, J lost 3 bases, and 5 bases stayed unmatched. The CDR3 DNA follows: TGTGCCAGCAGCCGCGCGACTAGCGGCTACGAGCAGTACTTC. It codes for CASSRATSGYEQYF.

Here the CDR3 reads CASSRGRTALGETQYF. In nucleotides, the CDR3 is TGTGCCAGCAGTCGGGGTAGGACAGCTCTGGGGGAGACCCAGTACTTC. This sequence joins TRBV6-7 and TRBJ2-5, with D perhaps TRBD1 (6 bases). TRBV6-7 is an ORF, with its function uncertain. This CDR3 spans 16 amino acids. V lost 5 bases to trimming and J lost 5 bases, with 21 bases between them.

V is TRBV18 and J is TRBJ2-7, with 7 bases identical to TRBD1. In germline, CDR1 is KGHSH, CDR2 LQKENI. Trimming removed 2 bases from V and 5 bases from J; junction bases left unmatched: 6. The CDR3 has 14 amino acids. CDR3 residues: CASSPETGIHEQYF. The CDR3 DNA follows: TGTGCCAGCTCACCAGAGACAGGGATCCACGAGCAGTACTTC.

The chain employs TRBV5-5 and TRBJ2-7; D uncertain. The germline gives CDR1 SGHKS, CDR2 YYEKEE (reference sequence). CDR3 size: 13 residues. The V and J ends lost 0 bases and 4 bases respectively, with 8 bases between them. The CDR3 sequence: CASSLVGPYEQYF. The CDR3 region has the DNA TGTGCCAGCAGCTTGGTTGGGCCTTACGAGCAGTACTTC.

The chain joins TRBV29-1 to TRBJ1-4, with a tentative D call TRBD1 (5 bases). This CDR3 has 16 amino acids. The germline V gene encodes CDR1 SQVTM and CDR2 ANQGSEA. V shed 1 base and J shed 2 bases, with 14 bases lying between them. DNA for the CDR3: TGCAGCGTTGAAGTAAGGGCAGGGTCTACTAATGAAAAACTGTTTTTT. Its translation is CSVEVRAGSTNEKLFF.